The source of this TCR beta chain is a study of blood T cell repertoires in COVID-19. Study information: Sites in the United States, Italy and Spain provided acute and convalescent COVID-19 samples. The cDNA or gDNA used as material had been derived from T cells, B-cell-depleted T cells, or PBMCs.

In the source study's methods: Nucleated cell number was recorded as an estimate derived from reference gene primer amplification. Repertoires were generated with immunoSEQ multiplex PCR, while TCRdb's copy carries only in-frame clones and drops some. That table gives V, J and clone size, and the DNA gave D and trimming. The table has 150,000 to 190,000 clones, approximately 90% seen once. Per the germline V gene, CDR1 is KGHSH and CDR2 is LQKENI. The junction had 1 base not matched to a gene; V was cut back by 2 bases and J by 6 bases. There are 13 residues in the CDR3. This clone was counted a few times.

Sequencing used peripheral blood. V gene TRBV18 combines with J gene TRBJ2-7, with 10 nucleotides matching TRBD1. This clonotype originated in a woman between 40 and 50 years old with acute or convalescent COVID-19. The CDR3 is CASSPGQGGEQYF. CDR3 nucleotide sequence: TGTGCCAGCTCACCAGGACAGGGGGGCGAGCAGTACTTC. Complete variable domain (other parts from reference TRBV18 and TRBJ2-7): NAGVMQNPRHLVRRRGQEARLRCSPMKGHSHVYWYRQLPEEGLKFMVYLQKENIIDESGMPKERFSAEFPKEGPSILRIQQVVRGDSAAYFCASSPGQGGEQYFGPGTRLTVT.